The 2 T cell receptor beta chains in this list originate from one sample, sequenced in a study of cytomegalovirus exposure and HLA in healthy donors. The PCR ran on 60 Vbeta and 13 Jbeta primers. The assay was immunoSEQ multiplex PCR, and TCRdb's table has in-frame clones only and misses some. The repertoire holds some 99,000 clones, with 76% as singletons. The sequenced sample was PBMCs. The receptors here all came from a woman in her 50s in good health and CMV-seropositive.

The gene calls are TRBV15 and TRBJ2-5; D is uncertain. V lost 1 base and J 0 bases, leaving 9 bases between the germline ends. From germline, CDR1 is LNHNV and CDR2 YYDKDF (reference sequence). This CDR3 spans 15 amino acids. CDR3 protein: CATSRVSEYQETQYF. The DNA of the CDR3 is TGTGCCACCAGCAGAGTGTCCGAGTACCAAGAGACCCAGTACTTC. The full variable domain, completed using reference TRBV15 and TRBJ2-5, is DAMVIQNPRYQVTQFGKPVTLSCSQTLNHNVMYWYQQKSSQAPKLLFHYYDKDFNNEADTPDNFQSRRPNTSFCFLDIRSPGLGDTAMYLCATSRVSEYQETQYFGPGTRLLVL.

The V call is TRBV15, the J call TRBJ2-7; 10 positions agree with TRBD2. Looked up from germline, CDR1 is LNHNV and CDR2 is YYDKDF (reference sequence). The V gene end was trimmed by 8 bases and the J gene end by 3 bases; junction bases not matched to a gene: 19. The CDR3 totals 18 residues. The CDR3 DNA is TGTGCCACCCCTCTTAGCGGGGGGACGATCGTCCGCGACTACGAGCAGTACTTC. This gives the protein CATPLSGGTIVRDYEQYF.